This T cell receptor beta chain was sequenced for a study of cytomegalovirus exposure and HLA in healthy donors. Study results and caveats: A few CMV-associated chains proved CMV antigen-specific in vitro. Cytomegalovirus status, reportedly, was diagnosed with high specificity and sensitivity by the classifier.

This CDR3 spans 15 amino acids. Trimming removed 2 bases at V and 4 bases at J, with 14 bases between. In germline, CDR1 is ENHRY, CDR2 SYGVKD. PCR primers comprised 60 Vbeta and 13 Jbeta primers. Repertoires were generated with immunoSEQ multiplex PCR, while TCRdb's copy carries only in-frame clones and drops some. The data hold some 81,000 clones, with about three quarters observed a single time. For this clone: No antigen is known for it.

The clonotype was recovered from a woman in her forties in good health and CMV-seropositive. V and J are TRBV10-3 and TRBJ1-2; D may be TRBD1 (6 bases). Source material: PBMCs. The CDR3 is CAISEGPAGVYGYTF. CDR3 in DNA: TGTGCCATCAGTGAGGGGCCAGCAGGGGTCTATGGCTACACCTTC.